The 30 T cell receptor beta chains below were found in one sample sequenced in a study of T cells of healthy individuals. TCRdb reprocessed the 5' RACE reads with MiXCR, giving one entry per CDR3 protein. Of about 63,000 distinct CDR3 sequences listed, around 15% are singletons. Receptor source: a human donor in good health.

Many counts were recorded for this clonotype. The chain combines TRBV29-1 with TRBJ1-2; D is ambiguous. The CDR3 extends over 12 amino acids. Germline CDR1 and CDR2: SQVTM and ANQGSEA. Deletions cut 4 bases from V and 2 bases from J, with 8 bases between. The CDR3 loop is CSVGESNYGYTF. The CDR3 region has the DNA TGCAGCGTTGGGGAATCGAACTATGGCTACACCTTC.

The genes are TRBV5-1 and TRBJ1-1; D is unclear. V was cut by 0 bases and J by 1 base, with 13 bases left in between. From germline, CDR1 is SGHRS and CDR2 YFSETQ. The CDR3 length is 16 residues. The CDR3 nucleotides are TGCGCCAGCAGCTTGGACGGTTTGGGCTCGAACACTGAAGCTTTCTTT. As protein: CASSLDGLGSNTEAFF.

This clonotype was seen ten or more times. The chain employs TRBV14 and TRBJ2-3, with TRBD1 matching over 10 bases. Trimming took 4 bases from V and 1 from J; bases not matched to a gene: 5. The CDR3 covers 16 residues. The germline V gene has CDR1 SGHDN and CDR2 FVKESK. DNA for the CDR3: TGTGCCAGCAGCCCGCGGACAGGGGGAGGCACAGATACGCAGTATTTT. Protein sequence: CASSPRTGGGTDTQYF.

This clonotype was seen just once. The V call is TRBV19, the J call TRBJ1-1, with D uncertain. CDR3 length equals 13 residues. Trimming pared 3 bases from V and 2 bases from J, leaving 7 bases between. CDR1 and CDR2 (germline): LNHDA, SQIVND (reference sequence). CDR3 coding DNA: TGTGCCAGTAGTATTTCCGTAAACACTGAAGCTTTCTTT. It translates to CASSISVNTEAFF.

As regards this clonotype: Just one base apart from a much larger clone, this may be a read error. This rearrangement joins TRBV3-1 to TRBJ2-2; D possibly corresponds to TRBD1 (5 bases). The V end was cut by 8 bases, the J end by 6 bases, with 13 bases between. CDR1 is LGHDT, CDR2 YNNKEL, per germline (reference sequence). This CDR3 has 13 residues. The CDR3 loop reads CASRGASPGELFF. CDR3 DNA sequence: TGTGCCAGCCGTGGGGCGAGCCCCGGGGAGCTGTTTTTT. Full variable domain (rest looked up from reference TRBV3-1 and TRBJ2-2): DTAVSQTPKYLVTQMGNDKSIKCEQNLGHDTMYWYKQDSKKFLKIMFSYNNKELIINETVPNRFSPKSPDKAHLNLHINSLELGDSAVYFCASRGASPGELFFGEGSRLTVL.

The CDR3 here is CASSPGTANTEAFF. CDR3 sequence (DNA): TGTGCCAGCAGCCCCGGGACAGCGAACACTGAAGCTTTCTTT. This chain connects TRBV7-3 to TRBJ1-1; 7 positions agree with TRBD1. Germline lookup yields CDR1 SGHTA and CDR2 FQGTGA. Germline trimming cut 5 bases from V and 1 base from J; bases unmatched to any gene: 4. The CDR3 has 14 residues.

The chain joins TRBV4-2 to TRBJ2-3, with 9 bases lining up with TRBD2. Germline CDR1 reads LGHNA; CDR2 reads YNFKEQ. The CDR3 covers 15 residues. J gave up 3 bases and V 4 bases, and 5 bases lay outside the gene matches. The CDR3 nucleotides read TGTGCCAGCAGCCTGGGACTAGCAGGGACAGATACGCAGTATTTT. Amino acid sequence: CASSLGLAGTDTQYF.

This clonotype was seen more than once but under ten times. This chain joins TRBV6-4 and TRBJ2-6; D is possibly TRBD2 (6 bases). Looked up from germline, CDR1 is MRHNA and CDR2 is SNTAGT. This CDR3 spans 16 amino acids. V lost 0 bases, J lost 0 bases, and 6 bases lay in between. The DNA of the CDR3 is TGTGCCAGCAGTGACTCAGCGGGCTCTGGGGCCAACGTCCTGACTTTC. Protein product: CASSDSAGSGANVLTF.

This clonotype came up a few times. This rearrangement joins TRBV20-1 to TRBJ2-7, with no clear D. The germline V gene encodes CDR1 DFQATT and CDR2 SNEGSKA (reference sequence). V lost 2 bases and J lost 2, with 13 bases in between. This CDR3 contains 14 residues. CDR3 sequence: CSARPRASPYEQYF. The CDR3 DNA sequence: TGCAGTGCTAGACCCCGGGCCAGCCCCTACGAGCAGTACTTC.

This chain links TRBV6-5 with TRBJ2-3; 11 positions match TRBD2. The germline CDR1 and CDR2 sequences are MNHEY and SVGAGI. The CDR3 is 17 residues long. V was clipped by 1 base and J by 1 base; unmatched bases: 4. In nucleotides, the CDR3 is TGTGCCAGCAGTTACTTTAGCGGGGGGGCGCGCACAGATACGCAGTATTTT. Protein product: CASSYFSGGARTDTQYF.

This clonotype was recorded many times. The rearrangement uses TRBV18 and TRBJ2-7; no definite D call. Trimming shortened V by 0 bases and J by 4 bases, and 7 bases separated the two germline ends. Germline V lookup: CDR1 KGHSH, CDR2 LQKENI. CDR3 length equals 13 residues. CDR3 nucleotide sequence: TGTGCCAGCTCACCACCCCAGGATTACGAGCAGTACTTC. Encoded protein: CASSPPQDYEQYF.

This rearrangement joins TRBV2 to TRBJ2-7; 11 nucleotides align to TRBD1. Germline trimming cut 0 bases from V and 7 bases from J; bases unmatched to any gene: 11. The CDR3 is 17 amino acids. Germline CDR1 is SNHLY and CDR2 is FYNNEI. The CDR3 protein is CASSEAILGQGVPEQYF. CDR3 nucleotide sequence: TGTGCCAGCAGTGAAGCAATACTGGGACAGGGGGTACCGGAGCAGTACTTC. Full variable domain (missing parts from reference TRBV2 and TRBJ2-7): EPEVTQTPSHQVTQMGQEVILRCVPISNHLYFYWYRQILGQKVEFLVSFYNNEISEKSEIFDDQFSVERPDGSNFTLKIRSTKLEDSAMYFCASSEAILGQGVPEQYFGPGTRLTVT.

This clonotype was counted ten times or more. The CDR3 coding sequence is TGCAGCGTTTGCCAACAGGGACCGAACACTGAAGCTTTCTTT. This codes for CSVCQQGPNTEAFF. The V and J genes are TRBV29-1 and TRBJ1-1; TRBD1 might be the D (6 bases). V was trimmed by 5 bases and J by 1 base, leaving 14 bases between them. The germline gives CDR1 SQVTM, CDR2 ANQGSEA. The CDR3 length is 14 residues. The variable domain in full, with the rest retrieved from reference TRBV29-1 and TRBJ1-1, is SAVISQKPSRDICQRGTSLTIQCQVDSQVTMMFWYRQQPGQSLTLIATANQGSEATYESGFVIDKFPISRPNLTFSTLTVSNMSPEDSSIYLCSVCQQGPNTEAFFGQGTRLTVV.

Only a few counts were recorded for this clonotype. The CDR3 region has the DNA TGTGCCAGCAACTTATCCGGGGACAGAAAAAACATTCAGTACTTC. Translating gives CASNLSGDRKNIQYF. This chain uses TRBV28 with TRBJ2-4, with 7 bases matching TRBD1. V was clipped by 7 bases and J by 4 bases; unmatched bases: 10. This CDR3 is 15 amino acids long. Germline CDR1 is MDHEN and CDR2 is SYDVKM. Filled out from reference TRBV28 and TRBJ2-4, the complete variable domain reads DVKVTQSSRYLVKRTGEKVFLECVQDMDHENMFWYRQDPGLGLRLIYFSYDVKMKEKGDIPEGYSVSREKKERFSLILESASTNQTSMYLCASNLSGDRKNIQYFGAGTRLSVL.

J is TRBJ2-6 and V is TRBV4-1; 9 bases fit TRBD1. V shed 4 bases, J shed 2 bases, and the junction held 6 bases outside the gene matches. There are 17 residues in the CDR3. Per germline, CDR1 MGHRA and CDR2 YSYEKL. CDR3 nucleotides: TGCGCCAGCAGCCTGACGGGACAGGGAGCTGGGGCCAACGTCCTGACTTTC. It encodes CASSLTGQGAGANVLTF.

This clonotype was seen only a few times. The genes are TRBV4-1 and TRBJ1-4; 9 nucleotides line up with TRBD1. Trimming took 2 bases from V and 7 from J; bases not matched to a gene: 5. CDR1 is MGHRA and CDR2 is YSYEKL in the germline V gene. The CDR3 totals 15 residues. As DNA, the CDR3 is TGCGCCAGCAGCCAAACACAGGGGGCGCGTGAAAAACTGTTTTTT. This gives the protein CASSQTQGAREKLFF.

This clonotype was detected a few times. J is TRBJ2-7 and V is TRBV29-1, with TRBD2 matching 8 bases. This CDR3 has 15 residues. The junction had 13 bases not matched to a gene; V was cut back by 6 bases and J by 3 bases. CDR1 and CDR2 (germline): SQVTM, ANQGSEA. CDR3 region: CSVRGLAGYLYEQYF. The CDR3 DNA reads TGCAGCGTCAGGGGCTTAGCGGGATACCTCTACGAGCAGTACTTC.

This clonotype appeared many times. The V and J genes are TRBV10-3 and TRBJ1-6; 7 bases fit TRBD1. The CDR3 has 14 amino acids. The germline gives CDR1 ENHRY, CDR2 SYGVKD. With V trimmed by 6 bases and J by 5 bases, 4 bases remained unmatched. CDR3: CAIRTGADNSPLHF. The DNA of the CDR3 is TGTGCCATCAGAACAGGGGCCGATAATTCACCCCTCCACTTT.

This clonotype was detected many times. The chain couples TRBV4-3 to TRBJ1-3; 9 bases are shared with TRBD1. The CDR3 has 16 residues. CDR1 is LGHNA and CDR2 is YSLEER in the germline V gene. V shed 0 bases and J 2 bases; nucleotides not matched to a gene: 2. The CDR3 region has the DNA TGCGCCAGCAGCCAAGATAGGACAGGGGCTGGAAACACCATATATTTT. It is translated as CASSQDRTGAGNTIYF.

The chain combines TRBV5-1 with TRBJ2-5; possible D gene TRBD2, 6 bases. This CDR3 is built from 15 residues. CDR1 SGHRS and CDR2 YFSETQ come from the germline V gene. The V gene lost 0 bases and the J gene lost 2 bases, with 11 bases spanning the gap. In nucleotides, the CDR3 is TGCGCCAGCAGCTTGGTGCGGGACCGACAAGAGACCCAGTACTTC. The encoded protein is CASSLVRDRQETQYF. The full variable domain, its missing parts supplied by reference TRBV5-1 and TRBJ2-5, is KAGVTQTPRYLIKTRGQQVTLSCSPISGHRSVSWYQQTPGQGLQFLFEYFSETQRNKGNFPGRFSGRQFSNSRSEMNVSTLELGDSALYLCASSLVRDRQETQYFGPGTRLLVL.

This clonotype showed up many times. The CDR3, as DNA: TGTGCCAGCAGCTCTGAGGTCTCTCATACCGAGCAGTACTTC. This encodes CASSSEVSHTEQYF. The chain recombines TRBV7-2 with TRBJ2-7, with D uncertain. V was trimmed by 4 bases and J by 6 bases, leaving 16 bases between them. Germline V gives CDR1 SGHTA, CDR2 FQGNSA. The length of the CDR3 is 14 residues.

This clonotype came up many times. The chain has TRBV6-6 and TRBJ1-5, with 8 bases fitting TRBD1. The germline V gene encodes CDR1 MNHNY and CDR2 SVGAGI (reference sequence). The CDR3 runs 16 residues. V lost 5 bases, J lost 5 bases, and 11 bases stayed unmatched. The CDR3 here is CASSPGDRMTYQPQHF. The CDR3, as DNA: TGTGCCAGCAGTCCTGGGGACAGGATGACCTATCAGCCCCAGCATTTT.

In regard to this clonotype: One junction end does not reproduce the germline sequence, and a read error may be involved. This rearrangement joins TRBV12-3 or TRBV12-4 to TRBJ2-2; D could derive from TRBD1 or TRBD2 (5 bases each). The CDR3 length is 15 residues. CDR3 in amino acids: CASRVGTVNTGELFF. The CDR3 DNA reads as TGTGCAAGCAGGGTGGGGACGGTGAACACCGGGGAGCTGTTTTTT.

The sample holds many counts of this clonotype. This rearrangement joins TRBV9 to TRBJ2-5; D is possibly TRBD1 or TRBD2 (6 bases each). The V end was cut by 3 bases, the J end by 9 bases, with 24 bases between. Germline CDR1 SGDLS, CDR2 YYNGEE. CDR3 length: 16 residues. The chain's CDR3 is CASSAGEAGASESQYF. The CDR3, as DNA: TGTGCCAGCAGCGCCGGGGAGGCAGGGGCCTCCGAATCCCAGTACTTC. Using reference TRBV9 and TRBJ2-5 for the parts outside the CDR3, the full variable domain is DSGVTQTPKHLITATGQRVTLRCSPRSGDLSVYWYQQSLDQGLQFLIQYYNGEERAKGNILERFSAQQFPDLHSELNLSSLELGDSALYFCASSAGEAGASESQYFGPGTRLLVL.

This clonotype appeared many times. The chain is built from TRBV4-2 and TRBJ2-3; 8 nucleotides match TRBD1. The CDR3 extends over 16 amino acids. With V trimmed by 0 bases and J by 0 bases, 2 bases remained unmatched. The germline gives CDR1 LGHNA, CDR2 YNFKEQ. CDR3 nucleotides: TGTGCCAGCAGCCAAGACGGACAGGGTAGCACAGATACGCAGTATTTT. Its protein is CASSQDGQGSTDTQYF.

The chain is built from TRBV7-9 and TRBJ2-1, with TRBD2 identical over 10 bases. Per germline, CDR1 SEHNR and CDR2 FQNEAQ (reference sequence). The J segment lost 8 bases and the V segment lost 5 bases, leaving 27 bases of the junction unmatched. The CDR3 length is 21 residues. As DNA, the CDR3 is TGTGCCAGCAGCCCTCCCTGGAGTAGCGGGAGGAAGTTAGTATTGGATCATGAGCAGTTCTTC. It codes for CASSPPWSSGRKLVLDHEQFF.

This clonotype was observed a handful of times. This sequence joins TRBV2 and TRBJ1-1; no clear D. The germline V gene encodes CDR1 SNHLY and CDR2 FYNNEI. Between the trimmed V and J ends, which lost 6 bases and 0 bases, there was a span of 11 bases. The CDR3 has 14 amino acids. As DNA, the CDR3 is TGTGCCAGCAGGGCAGATGCGTTGAACACTGAAGCTTTCTTT. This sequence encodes CASRADALNTEAFF. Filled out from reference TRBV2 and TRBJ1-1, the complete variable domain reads EPEVTQTPSHQVTQMGQEVILRCVPISNHLYFYWYRQILGQKVEFLVSFYNNEISEKSEIFDDQFSVERPDGSNFTLKIRSTKLEDSAMYFCASRADALNTEAFFGQGTRLTVV.

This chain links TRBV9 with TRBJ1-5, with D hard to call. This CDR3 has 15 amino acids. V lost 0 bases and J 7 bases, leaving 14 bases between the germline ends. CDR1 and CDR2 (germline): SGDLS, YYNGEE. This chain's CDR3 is CASSVGDGDEQPQHF. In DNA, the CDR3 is TGTGCCAGCAGCGTAGGAGACGGGGATGAGCAGCCCCAGCATTTT.

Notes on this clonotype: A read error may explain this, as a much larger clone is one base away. Here the CDR3 reads CASSNKPSYGHTF. The CDR3 nucleotides read TGTGCCAGCAGCAACAAACCCTCATATGGCCACACCTTC. The gene calls are TRBV27 and TRBJ1-2; D call uncertain. The CDR3 runs 13 residues. Per the germline V gene, CDR1 is MNHEY and CDR2 is SMNVEV (reference sequence).

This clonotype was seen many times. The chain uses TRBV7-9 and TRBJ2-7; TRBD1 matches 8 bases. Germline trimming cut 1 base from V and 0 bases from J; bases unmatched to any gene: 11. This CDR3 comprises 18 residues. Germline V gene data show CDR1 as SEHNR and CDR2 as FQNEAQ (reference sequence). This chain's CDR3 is CASSLGRFPGTGSYEQYF. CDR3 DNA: TGTGCCAGCAGCTTAGGCCGCTTCCCCGGGACAGGCTCCTACGAGCAGTACTTC.